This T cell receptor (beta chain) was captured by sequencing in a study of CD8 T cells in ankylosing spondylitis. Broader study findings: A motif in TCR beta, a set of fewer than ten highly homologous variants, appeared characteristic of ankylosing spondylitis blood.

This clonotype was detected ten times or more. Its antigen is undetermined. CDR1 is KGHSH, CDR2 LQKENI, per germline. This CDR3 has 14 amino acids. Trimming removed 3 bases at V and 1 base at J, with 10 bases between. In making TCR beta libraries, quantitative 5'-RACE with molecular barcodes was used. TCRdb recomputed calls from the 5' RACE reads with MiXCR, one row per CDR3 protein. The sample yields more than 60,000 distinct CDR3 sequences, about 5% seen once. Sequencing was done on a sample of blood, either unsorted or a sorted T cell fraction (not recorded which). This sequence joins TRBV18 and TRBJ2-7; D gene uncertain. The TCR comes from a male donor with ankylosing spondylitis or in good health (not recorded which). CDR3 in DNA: TGTGCCAGCTCACCCGACACCAATTCCTACGAGCAGTACTTC. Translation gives CASSPDTNSYEQYF.